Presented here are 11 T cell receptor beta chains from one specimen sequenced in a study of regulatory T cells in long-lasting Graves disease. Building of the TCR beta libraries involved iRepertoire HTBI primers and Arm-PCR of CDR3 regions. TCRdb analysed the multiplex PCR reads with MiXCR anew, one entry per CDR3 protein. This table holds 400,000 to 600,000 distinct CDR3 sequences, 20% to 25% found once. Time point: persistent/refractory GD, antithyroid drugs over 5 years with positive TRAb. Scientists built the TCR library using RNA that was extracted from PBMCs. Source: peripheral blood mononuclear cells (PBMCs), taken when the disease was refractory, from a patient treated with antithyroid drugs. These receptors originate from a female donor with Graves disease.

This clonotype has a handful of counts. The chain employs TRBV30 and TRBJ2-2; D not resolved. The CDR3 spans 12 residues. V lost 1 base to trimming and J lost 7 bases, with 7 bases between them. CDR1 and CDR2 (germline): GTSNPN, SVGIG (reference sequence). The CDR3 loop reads CAWSGVGGELFF. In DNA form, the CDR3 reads TGTGCCTGGAGTGGGGTAGGCGGGGAGCTGTTTTTT.

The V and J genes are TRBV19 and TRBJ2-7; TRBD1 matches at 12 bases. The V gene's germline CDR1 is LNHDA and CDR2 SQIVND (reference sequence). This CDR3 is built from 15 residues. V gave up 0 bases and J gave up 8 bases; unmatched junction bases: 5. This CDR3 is CASSIDPGQGAKQYF. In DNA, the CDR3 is TGTGCCAGTAGTATAGATCCGGGACAGGGGGCAAAGCAGTACTTC.

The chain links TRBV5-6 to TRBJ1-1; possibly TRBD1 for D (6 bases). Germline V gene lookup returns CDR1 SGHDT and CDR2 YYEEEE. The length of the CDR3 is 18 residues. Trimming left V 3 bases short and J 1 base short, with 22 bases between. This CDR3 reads CASSSSQGGRGRNTEAFF. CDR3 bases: TGTGCCAGCAGCTCCTCCCAAGGGGGGCGCGGGAGGAACACTGAAGCTTTCTTT.

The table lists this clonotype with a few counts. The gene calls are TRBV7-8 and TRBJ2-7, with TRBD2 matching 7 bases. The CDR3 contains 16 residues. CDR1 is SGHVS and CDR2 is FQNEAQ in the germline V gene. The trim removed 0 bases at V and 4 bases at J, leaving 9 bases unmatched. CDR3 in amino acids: CASSLAPGTTIYEQYF. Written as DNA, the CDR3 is TGTGCCAGCAGCTTAGCCCCCGGGACTACAATTTACGAGCAGTACTTC.

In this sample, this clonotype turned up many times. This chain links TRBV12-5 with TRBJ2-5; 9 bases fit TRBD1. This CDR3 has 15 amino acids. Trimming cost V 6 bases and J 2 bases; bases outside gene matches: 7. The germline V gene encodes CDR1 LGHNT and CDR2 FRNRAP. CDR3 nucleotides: TGTGCTAGTGGCTTTCTCGACAGGGGGCAAGAGACCCAGTACTTC. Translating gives CASGFLDRGQETQYF.

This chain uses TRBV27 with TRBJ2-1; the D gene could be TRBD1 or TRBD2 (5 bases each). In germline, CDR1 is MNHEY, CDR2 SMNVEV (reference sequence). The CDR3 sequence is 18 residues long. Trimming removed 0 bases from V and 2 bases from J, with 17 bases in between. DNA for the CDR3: TGTGCCAGCAGTTTATCAGGAATGGGACCACAGCCCTACAATGAGCAGTTCTTC. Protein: CASSLSGMGPQPYNEQFF.

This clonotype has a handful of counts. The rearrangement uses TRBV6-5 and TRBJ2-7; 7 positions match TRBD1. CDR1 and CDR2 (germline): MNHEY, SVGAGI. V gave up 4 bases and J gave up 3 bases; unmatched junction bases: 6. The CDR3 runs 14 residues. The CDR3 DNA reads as TGTGCCAGCAGTTTAGACAGGGCCTTCTACGAGCAGTACTTC. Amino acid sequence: CASSLDRAFYEQYF.

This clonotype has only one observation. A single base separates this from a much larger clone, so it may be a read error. CDR3 sequence (DNA): TGTGCCAGCAGCTTAGGCCATCGAGGCTACACCTTC. Its protein product is CASSLGHRGYTF. This rearrangement joins TRBV13 to TRBJ1-2; D remains unclear. Germline lookup yields CDR1 PRHDT and CDR2 FYEKMQ (reference sequence). This CDR3 is 12 amino acids long. The V end lost 0 bases, the J end lost 8 bases, and 7 bases lay between the germline ends.

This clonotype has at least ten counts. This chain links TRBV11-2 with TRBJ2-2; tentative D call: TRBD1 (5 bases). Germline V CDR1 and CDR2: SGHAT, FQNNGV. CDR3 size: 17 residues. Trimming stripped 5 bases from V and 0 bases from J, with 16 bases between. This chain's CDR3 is CASSPFWGPPNTGELFF. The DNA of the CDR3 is TGTGCCAGCAGCCCCTTCTGGGGCCCCCCGAACACCGGGGAGCTGTTTTTT.

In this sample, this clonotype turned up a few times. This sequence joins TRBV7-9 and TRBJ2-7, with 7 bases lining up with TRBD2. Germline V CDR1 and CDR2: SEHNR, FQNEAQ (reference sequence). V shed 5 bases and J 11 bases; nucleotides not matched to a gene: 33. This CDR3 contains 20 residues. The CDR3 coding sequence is TGTGCCAGCAGCGGGACGGACTCCAAAAAGGTCTCCGGCGGGGGACTTGGCGAGTACTTC. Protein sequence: CASSGTDSKKVSGGGLGEYF. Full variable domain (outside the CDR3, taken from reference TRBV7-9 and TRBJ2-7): DTGVSQNPRHKITKRGQNVTFRCDPISEHNRLYWYRQTLGQGPEFLTYFQNEAQLEKSRLLSDRFSAERPKGSFSTLEIQRTEQGDSAMYLCASSGTDSKKVSGGGLGEYFGPGTRLTVT.

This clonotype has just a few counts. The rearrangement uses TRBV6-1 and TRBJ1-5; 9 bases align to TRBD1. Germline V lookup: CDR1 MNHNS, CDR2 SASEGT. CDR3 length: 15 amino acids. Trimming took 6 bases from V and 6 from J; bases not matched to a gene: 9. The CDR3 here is CASRAGTGTIQPQHF. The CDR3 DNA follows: TGTGCCAGCAGGGCCGGGACAGGGACTATTCAGCCCCAGCATTTT.